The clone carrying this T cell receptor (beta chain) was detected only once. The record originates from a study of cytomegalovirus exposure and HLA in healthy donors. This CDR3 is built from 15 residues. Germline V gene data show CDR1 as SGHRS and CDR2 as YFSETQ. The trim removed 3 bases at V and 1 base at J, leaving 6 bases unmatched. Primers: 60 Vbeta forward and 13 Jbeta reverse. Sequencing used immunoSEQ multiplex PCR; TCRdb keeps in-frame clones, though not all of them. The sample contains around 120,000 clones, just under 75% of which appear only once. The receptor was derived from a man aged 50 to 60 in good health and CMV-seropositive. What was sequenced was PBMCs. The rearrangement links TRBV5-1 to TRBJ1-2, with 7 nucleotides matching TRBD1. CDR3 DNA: TGCGCCAGCAGCTCACGACAGGGCTTTAACTATGGCTACACCTTC. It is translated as CASSSRQGFNYGYTF. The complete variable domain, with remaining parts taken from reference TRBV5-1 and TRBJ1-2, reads KAGVTQTPRYLIKTRGQQVTLSCSPISGHRSVSWYQQTPGQGLQFLFEYFSETQRNKGNFPGRFSGRQFSNSRSEMNVSTLELGDSALYLCASSSRQGFNYGYTFGSGTRLTVV.